This T cell receptor beta chain stems from a study of blood T cells in healthy people across ages. V lost 6 bases to trimming and J lost 3 bases, with 12 bases between them. CDR1 is DFQATT and CDR2 is SNEGSKA in the germline V gene (reference sequence). The CDR3 consists of 13 residues. The use of a sample-barcoded 5' primer and a J-beta primer mix characterized a second PCR of roughly 7 to 12 cycles. One entry per CDR3 protein results from TCRdb running MiXCR on the 5' RACE reads. The sample consists of approximately 800,000 distinct CDR3 sequences, about 34% of them appearing once. The clonotype was recovered from a man aged 18-30 years in good health. The sample comprised blood. This chain links TRBV20-1 with TRBJ1-5; D gene uncertain. The CDR3 spells CSASGRDNQPQHF. In DNA form, the CDR3 reads TGCAGTGCCTCCGGACGGGACAATCAGCCCCAGCATTTT.